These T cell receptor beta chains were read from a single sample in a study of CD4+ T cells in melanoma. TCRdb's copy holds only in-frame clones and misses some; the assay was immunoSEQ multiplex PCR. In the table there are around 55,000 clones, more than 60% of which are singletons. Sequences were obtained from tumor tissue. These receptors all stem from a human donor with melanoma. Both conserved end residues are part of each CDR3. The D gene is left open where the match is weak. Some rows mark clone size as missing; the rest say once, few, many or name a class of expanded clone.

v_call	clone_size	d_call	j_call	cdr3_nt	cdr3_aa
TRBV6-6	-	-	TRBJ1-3	TGTGCCAGCAGTCAAGGACAGCCTGGAAACACCATATATTTT	CASSQGQPGNTIYF
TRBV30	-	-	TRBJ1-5	TGTGCCTGGAGTGTTGGGACCGATCAGCCCCAGCATTTT	CAWSVGTDQPQHF
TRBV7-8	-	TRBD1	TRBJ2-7	TGTGCCAGCAGCTCTTGGTCGATGGGACAGGGCTACTACGAGCAGTACTTC	CASSSWSMGQGYYEQYF
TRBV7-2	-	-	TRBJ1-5	TGTGCCAGCAGTCCGGTGCATCGGTCTAATCAGCCCCAGCATTTT	CASSPVHRSNQPQHF
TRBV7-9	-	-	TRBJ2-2	TGTGCCAGCAGCTTTCAGGGTCCCGGGGAGCTGTTTTTT	CASSFQGPGELFF
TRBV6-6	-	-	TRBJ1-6	TGTGCCAGCACCCTTTTCCCGGGGATCGAAAATTCACCCCTCCACTTT	CASTLFPGIENSPLHF
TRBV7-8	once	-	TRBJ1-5	TGTGCCAGCAGCCCCGACCGCAATCAGCCCCAGCATTTT	CASSPDRNQPQHF
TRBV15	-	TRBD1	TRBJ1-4	TGTGCCACCGAAGGACAGGGAAGTGGGAATGAAAAACTGTTTTTT	CATEGQGSGNEKLFF
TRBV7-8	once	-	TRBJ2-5	TGTGCCACGCATATCGTGGGCCGGGAGACCCAGTACTTC	CATHIVGRETQYF
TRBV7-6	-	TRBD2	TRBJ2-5	TGTGCCAGCAGCGTGGGCGCGGGGGGTCAAGAGACCCAGTACTTC	CASSVGAGGQETQYF
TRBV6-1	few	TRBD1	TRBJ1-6	TGTGCCAGCAAGGGACAGGGTTATAACTCACCCCTCCACTTT	CASKGQGYNSPLHF
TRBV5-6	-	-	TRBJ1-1	TGTGCCAGCAGCTGGAACTCCAGGGTAGGCACTGAAGCTTTCTTT	CASSWNSRVGTEAFF
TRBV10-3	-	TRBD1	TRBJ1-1	TGTGCCATCAGTGAGTATGTGACAGGGGGGGAAAACACTGAAGCTTTCTTT	CAISEYVTGGENTEAFF
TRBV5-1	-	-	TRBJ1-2	TGCGCCAGCAGCTTGGAAGGGAACTATGGCTACACCTTC	CASSLEGNYGYTF
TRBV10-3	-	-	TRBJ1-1	TGTGCCATCAGTGTGCAGGATCGGACTGAAGCTTTCTTT	CAISVQDRTEAFF
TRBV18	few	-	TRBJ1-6	TGTGCCAGCTCACCAGGCCGGGAAAATTCACCCCTCCACTTT	CASSPGRENSPLHF
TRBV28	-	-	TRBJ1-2	TGTGCCAGCAGCACGCCCGGTGGAGTGGGATACACCTTC	CASSTPGGVGYTF
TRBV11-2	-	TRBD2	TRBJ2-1	TGTGCCAGCAGCTTAGGAGCGGGAAGGCGTCTCAATGAGCAGTTCTTC	CASSLGAGRRLNEQFF
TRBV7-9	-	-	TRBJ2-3	TGTGCCAGCAGCAACAGGGCGTCTAGCACAGATACGCAGTATTTT	CASSNRASSTDTQYF
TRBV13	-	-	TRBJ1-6	TGTGCCAGCAGCTTACGACAGTCCAATTCACCCCTCCACTTT	CASSLRQSNSPLHF
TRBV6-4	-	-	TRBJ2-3	TGTGCCAGCAGTGACGAGTTCACAGATACGCAGTATTTT	CASSDEFTDTQYF
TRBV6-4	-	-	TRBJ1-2	TGTGCCAGCAGCGATGACAACTTTGGCTACACCTTC	CASSDDNFGYTF
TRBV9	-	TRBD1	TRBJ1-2	TGTGCCAGCAGCGTAGGTCCGACAGGGCCTTATGGCTACACCTTC	CASSVGPTGPYGYTF
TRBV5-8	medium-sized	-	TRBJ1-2	TGTGCCAGCAGCTTGCTAGGTGCCAGGGGCTACACCTTC	CASSLLGARGYTF
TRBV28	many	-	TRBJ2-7	TGTGCCAGCAGCCGGGGCGGAGGAGGGACCGAGCAGTACTTC	CASSRGGGGTEQYF
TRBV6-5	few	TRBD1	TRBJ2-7	TGTGCCAGCAGCACCGGGACAGGGGTCGAGCAGTACTTC	CASSTGTGVEQYF